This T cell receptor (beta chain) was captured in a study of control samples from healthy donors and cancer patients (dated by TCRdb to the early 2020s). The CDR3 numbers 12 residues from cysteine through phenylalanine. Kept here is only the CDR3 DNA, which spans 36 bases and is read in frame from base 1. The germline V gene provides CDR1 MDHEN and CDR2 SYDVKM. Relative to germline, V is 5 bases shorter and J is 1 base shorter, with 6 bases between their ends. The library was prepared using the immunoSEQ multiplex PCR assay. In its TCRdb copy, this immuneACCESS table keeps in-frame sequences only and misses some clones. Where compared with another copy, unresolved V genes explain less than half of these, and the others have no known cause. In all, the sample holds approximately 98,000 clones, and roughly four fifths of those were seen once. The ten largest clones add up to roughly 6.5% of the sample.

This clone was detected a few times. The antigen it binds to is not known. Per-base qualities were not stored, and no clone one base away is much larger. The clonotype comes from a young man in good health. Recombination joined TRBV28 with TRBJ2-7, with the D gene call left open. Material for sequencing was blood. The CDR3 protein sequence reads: CASSTTSYEQYF. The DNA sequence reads TGTGCCAGCAGTACTACGTCCTACGAGCAGTACTTC.